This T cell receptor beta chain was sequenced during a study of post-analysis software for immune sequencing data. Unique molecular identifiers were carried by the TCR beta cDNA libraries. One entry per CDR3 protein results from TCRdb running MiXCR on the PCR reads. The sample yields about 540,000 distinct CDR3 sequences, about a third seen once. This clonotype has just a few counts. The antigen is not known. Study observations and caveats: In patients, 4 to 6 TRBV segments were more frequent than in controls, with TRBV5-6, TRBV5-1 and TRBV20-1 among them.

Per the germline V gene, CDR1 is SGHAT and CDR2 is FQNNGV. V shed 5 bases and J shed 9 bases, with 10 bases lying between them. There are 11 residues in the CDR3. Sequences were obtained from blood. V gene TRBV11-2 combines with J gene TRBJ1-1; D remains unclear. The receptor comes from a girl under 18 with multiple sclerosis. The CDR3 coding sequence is TGTGCCAGCAGCCGCAAGGAAAAAGCTTTCTTT. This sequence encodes CASSRKEKAFF.